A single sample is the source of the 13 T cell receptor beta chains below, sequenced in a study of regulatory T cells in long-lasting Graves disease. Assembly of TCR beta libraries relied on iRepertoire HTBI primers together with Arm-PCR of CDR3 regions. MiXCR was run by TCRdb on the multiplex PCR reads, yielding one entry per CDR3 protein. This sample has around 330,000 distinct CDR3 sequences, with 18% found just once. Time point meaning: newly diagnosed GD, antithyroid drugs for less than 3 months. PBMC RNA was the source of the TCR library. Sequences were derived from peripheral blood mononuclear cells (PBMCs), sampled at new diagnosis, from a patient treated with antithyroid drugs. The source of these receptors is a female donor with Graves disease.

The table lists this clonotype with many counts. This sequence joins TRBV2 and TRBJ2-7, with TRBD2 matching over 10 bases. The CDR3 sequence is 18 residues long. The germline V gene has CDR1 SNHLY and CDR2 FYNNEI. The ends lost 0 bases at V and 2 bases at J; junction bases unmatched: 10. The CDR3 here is CASSEAVASGSIPYEQYF. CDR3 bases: TGTGCCAGCAGTGAAGCGGTGGCTAGCGGGAGCATCCCCTACGAGCAGTACTTC. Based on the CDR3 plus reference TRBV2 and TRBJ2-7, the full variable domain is EPEVTQTPSHQVTQMGQEVILRCVPISNHLYFYWYRQILGQKVEFLVSFYNNEISEKSEIFDDQFSVERPDGSNFTLKIRSTKLEDSAMYFCASSEAVASGSIPYEQYFGPGTRLTVT.

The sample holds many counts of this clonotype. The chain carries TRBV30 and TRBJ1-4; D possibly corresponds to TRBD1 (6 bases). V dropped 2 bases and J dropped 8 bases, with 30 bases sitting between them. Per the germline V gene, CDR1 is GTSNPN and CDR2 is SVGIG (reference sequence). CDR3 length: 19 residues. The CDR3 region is CAWSFSPPGPIRGVEKLFF. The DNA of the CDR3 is TGTGCCTGGAGTTTCTCTCCGCCGGGACCGATAAGGGGGGTGGAAAAACTGTTTTTT.

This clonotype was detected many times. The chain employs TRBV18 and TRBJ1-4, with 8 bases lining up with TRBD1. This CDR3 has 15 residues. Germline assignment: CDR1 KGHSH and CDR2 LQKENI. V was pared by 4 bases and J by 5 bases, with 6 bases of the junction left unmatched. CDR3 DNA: TGTGCCAGCTCACTTGACAGGGGCGCAAATGAAAAACTGTTTTTT. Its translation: CASSLDRGANEKLFF.

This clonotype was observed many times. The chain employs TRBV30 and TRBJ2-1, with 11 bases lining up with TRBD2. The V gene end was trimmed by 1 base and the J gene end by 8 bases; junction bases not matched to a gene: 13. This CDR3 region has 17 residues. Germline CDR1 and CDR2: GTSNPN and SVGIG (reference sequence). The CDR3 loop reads CAWSGSIAGGPRDEQFF. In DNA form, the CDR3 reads TGTGCCTGGAGTGGGTCGATAGCGGGAGGGCCCAGGGATGAGCAGTTCTTC.

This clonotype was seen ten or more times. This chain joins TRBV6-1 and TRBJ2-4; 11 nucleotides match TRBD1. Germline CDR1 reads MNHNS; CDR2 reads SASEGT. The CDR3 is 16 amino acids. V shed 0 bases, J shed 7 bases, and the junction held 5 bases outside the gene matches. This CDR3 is CASSEAPGTGGNIQYF. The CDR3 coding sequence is TGTGCCAGCAGTGAAGCGCCTGGGACAGGGGGGAACATTCAGTACTTC.

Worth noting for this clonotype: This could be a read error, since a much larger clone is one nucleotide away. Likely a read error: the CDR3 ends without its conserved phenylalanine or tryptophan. CDR3 residues: CATSDDSTEAFS. The CDR3 nucleotides are TGTGCCACCAGTGACGACAGCACTGAAGCTTTCTCT. This chain connects TRBV24-1 to TRBJ1-1, with D perhaps matching TRBD1 (5 bases). This CDR3 comprises 12 residues. The V end was cut by 4 bases, the J end by 4 bases, with 6 bases between. From germline, CDR1 is KGHDR and CDR2 SFDVKD.

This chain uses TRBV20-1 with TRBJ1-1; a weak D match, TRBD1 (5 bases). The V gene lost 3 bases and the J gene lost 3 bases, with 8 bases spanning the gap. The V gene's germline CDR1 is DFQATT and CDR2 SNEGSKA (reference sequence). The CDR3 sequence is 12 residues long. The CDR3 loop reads CSASEGDTEAFF. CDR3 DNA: TGCAGTGCTAGCGAAGGGGACACTGAAGCTTTCTTT.

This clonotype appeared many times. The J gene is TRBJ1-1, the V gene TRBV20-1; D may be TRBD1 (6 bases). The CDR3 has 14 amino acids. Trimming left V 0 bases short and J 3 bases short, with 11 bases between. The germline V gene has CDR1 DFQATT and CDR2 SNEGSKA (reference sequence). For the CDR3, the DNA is TGCAGTGCTAGAGAGAGCAGGGGTGACACTGAAGCTTTCTTT. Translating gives CSARESRGDTEAFF.

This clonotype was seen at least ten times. CDR3: CASSQDAGRPQAFF. In DNA, the CDR3 is TGTGCCAGCAGCCAAGACGCCGGGAGGCCCCAAGCTTTCTTT. The chain is built from TRBV4-2 and TRBJ1-1; D gene uncertain. CDR3 length equals 14 residues. Germline V CDR1 and CDR2: LGHNA, YNFKEQ. The V end was cut by 0 bases, the J end by 9 bases, with 14 bases between.

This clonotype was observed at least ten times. The DNA for the CDR3 is TGTGCCTGGAGTGCAAAGGGAGGGGACAGAGATACGCAGTATTTT. Its protein product is CAWSAKGGDRDTQYF. J is TRBJ2-3 and V is TRBV30, with D possibly being TRBD1 or TRBD2 (7 bases each). From germline, CDR1 is GTSNPN and CDR2 SVGIG (reference sequence). This CDR3 region has 15 residues. Trimming pared 1 base from V and 5 bases from J, leaving 16 bases between.

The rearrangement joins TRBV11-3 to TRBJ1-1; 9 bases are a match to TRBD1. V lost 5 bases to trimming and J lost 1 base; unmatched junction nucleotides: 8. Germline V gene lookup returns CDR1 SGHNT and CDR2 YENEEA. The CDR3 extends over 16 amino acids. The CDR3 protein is CASSRNKTGGNTEAFF. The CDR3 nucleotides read TGTGCCAGCAGCCGTAACAAGACAGGGGGGAACACTGAAGCTTTCTTT.

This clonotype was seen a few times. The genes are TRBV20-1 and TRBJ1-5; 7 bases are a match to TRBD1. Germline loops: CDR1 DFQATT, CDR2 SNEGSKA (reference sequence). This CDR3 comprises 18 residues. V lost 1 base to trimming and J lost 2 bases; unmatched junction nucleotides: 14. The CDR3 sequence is CSARGLDRDGHRNQPQHF. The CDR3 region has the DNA TGCAGTGCTAGAGGACTCGACAGGGACGGGCACCGCAATCAGCCCCAGCATTTT.

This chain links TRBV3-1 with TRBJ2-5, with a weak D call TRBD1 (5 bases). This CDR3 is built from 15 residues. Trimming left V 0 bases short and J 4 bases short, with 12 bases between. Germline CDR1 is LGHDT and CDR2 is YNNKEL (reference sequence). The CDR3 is CASSQDPTASETQYF. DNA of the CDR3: TGTGCCAGCAGCCAAGATCCGACAGCATCAGAGACCCAGTACTTC.